This T cell receptor beta chain was identified during a study of T cells in tuberculosis. The CDR3 extends over 13 amino acids. With 6 bases removed from V and 6 bases from J, the gap between germline ends came to 14 bases. Germline loops: CDR1 MNHEY, CDR2 SVGAGI. Cells were sorted from thawed PBMC rested overnight and stained with GMM-loaded CD1B tetramer, viability dye and anti-CD3. The CD1B tetramers carried C32 glucose monomycolate purified from Rhodococcus equi. Chain pairing is unknown; alpha and beta were sequenced separately. Clones were sequenced by immunoSEQ multiplex PCR, and TCRdb holds only the in-frame ones, with some missing. The sample carries roughly 59,000 clones, 81% recorded once.

The sample taken for sequencing was CD1b-GMM tetramer-negative cells sorted from PBMCs. The sequence was collected from an adult woman with latent tuberculosis. The chain employs TRBV6-5 and TRBJ1-2, with D hard to call. The CDR3 protein is CASRRGPLNGYTF. The CDR3, as DNA: TGTGCCAGCAGGCGAGGGCCCCTAAATGGCTACACCTTC.